This T cell receptor beta chain stems from a study of cytomegalovirus exposure and HLA in healthy donors. Whole-study context: One earlier analysis, a look at 150 million to 200 million T cells, found more than 100 million unique TCR beta sequences. Out of 398 genotyped donors, about 81% belonged to the Caucasian-associated ancestry cluster.

Only one count was recorded for this clone. Its specificity is not known. The PCR was carried out with 60 Vbeta primers and 13 Jbeta primers. Measured with immunoSEQ multiplex PCR; TCRdb has only the in-frame clones, and not every one. The sample shows about 160,000 clones, 85% of them seen only once. Notes on the study in general: There were several of the most significant clusters that appeared linked to common viral pathogens in a later analysis.

Sequencing was done on a sample of PBMCs. The sequence derives from a boy aged 2 to 10 in good health and CMV-seronegative.

CDR3 loop: CASSKAGGGYYGYTF. Here the CDR3 DNA reads TGTGCCAGTAGTAAGGCGGGGGGCGGATACTATGGCTACACCTTC. V gene TRBV19 combines with J gene TRBJ1-2; possible D gene TRBD1, 6 bases. The CDR3 has 15 amino acids. V gave up 4 bases and J gave up 3 bases, with 15 bases separating them. Germline CDR1 LNHDA, CDR2 SQIVND (reference sequence). Complete variable domain (other parts from reference TRBV19 and TRBJ1-2): DGGITQSPKYLFRKEGQNVTLSCEQNLNHDAMYWYRQDPGQGLRLIYYSQIVNDFQKGDIAEGYSVSREKKESFPLTVTSAQKNPTAFYLCASSKAGGGYYGYTFGSGTRLTVV.